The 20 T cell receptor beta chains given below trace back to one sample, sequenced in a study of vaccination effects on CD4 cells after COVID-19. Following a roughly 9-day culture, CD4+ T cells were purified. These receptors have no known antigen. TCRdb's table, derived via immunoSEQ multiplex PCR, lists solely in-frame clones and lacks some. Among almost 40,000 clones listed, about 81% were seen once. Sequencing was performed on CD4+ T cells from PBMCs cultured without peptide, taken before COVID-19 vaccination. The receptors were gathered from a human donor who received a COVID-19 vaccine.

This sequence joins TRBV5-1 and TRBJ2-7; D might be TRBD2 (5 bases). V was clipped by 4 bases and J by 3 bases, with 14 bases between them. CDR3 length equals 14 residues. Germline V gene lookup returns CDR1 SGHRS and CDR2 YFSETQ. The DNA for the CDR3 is TGCGCCAGCAGCCCAAGCGGATCCGTCTACGAGCAGTACGTC. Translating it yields CASSPSGSVYEQYV.

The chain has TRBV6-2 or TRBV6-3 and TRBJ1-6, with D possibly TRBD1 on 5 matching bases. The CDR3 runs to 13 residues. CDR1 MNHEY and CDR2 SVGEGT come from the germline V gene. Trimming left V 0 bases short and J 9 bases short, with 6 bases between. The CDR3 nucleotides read TGTGCCAGCAGTTACTCCGGGACTTCACCCCTCCACTTT. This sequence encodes CASSYSGTSPLHF.

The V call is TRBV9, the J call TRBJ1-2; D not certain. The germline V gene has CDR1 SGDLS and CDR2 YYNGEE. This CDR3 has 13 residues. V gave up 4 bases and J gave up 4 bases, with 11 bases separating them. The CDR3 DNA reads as TGTGCCAGCAGCCAAGGACTGATCTATGGCTACACCTTC. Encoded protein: CASSQGLIYGYTF.

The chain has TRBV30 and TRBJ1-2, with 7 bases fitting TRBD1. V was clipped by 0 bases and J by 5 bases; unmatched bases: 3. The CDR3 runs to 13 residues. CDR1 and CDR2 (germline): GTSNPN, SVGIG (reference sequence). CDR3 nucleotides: TGTGCCTGGAGTGTTGGGACAGCATATGGCTACACCTTC. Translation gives CAWSVGTAYGYTF. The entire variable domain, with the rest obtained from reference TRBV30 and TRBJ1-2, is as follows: SQTIHQWPATLVQPVGSPLSLECTVEGTSNPNLYWYRQAAGRGLQLLFYSVGIGQISSEVPQNLSASRPQDRQFILSSKKLLLSDSGFYLCAWSVGTAYGYTFGSGTRLTVV.

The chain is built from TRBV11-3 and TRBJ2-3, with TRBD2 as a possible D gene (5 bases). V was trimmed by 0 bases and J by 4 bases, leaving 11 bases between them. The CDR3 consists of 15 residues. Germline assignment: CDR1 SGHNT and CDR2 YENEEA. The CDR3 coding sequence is TGTGCCAGCAGCTTAGACTTCGGGGTCTCAGATACGCAGTATTTT. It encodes CASSLDFGVSDTQYF. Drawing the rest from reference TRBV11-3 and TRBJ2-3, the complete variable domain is EAGVVQSPRYKIIEKKQPVAFWCNPISGHNTLYWYLQNLGQGPELLIRYENEEAVDDSQLPKDRFSAERLKGVDSTLKIQPAELGDSAVYLCASSLDFGVSDTQYFGPGTRLTVL.

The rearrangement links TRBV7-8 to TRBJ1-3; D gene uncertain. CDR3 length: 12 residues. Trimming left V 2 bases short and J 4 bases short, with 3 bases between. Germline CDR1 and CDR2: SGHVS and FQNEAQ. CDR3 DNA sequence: TGTGCCAGCAGCTTACCGGGAAACACCATATATTTT. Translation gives CASSLPGNTIYF.

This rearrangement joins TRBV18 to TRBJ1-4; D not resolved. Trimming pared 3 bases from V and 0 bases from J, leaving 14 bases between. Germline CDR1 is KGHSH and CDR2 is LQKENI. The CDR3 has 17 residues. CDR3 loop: CASSPLRIQATNEKLFF. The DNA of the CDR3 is TGTGCCAGCTCACCGTTACGGATCCAAGCAACTAATGAAAAACTGTTTTTT.

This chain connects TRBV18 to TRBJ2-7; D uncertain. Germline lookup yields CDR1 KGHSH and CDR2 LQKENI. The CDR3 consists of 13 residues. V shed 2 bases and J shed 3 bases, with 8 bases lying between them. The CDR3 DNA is TGTGCCAGCTCACCAAATTTGGACTACGAGCAGTACGTC. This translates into CASSPNLDYEQYV.

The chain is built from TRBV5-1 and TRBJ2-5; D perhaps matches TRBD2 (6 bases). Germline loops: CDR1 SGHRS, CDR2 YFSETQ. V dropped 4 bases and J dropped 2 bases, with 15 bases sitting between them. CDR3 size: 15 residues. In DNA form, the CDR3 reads TGCGCCAGCAGCACGCCGGGACTGGGACAAGAGACCCAGTACTTC. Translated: CASSTPGLGQETQYF.

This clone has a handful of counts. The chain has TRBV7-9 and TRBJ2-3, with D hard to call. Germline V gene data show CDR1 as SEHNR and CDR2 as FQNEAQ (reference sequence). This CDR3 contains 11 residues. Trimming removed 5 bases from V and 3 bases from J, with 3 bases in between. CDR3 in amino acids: CASSQTDTQYF. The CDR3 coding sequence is TGTGCCAGCAGCCAAACAGATACGCAGTATTTT.

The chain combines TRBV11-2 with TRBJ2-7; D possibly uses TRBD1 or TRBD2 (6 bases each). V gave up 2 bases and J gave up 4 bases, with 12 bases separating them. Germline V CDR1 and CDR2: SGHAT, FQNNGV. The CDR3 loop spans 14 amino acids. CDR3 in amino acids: CASSLQEGVYEQYV. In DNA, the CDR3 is TGTGCCAGCAGCTTACAGGAGGGGGTTTACGAGCAGTACGTC.

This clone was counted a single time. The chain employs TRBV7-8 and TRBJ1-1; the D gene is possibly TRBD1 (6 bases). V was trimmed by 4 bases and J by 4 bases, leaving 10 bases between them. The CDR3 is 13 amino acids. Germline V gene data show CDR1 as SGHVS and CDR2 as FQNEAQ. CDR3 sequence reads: CASSWSRGTEAFF. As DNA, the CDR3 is TGTGCCAGCAGCTGGAGCAGGGGCACTGAAGCTTTCTTT.

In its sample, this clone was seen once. For the CDR3, the DNA is TGTGCCAGCAGCAGGACGGGGGGGTTAGATACGCAGTATTTT. Amino acids: CASSRTGGLDTQYF. The gene calls are TRBV6-5 and TRBJ2-3; 8 bases match TRBD2. The CDR3 has 14 amino acids. CDR1 and CDR2 (germline): MNHEY, SVGAGI. The junction had 7 bases not matched to a gene; V was cut back by 6 bases and J by 5 bases.

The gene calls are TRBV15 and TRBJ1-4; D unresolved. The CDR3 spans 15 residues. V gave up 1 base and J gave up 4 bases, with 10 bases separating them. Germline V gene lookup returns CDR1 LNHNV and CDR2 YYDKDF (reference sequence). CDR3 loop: CATSRAPGRNEKLFF. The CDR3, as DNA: TGTGCCACCAGCAGAGCCCCAGGCCGTAATGAAAAACTGTTTTTT.

CDR3 protein: CASSSHSSDTDTQYF. The CDR3 coding sequence is TGCGCCAGCAGCTCGCACTCGTCGGACACAGATACGCAGTATTTT. The J gene is TRBJ2-3, the V gene TRBV5-1; no firm D call. The V and J ends lost 3 bases and 2 bases respectively, with 13 bases between them. The CDR3 is made up of 15 amino acids. CDR1 and CDR2 from the germline V gene are SGHRS and YFSETQ. The full variable domain, completed using reference TRBV5-1 and TRBJ2-3, is KAGVTQTPRYLIKTRGQQVTLSCSPISGHRSVSWYQQTPGQGLQFLFEYFSETQRNKGNFPGRFSGRQFSNSRSEMNVSTLELGDSALYLCASSSHSSDTDTQYFGPGTRLTVL.

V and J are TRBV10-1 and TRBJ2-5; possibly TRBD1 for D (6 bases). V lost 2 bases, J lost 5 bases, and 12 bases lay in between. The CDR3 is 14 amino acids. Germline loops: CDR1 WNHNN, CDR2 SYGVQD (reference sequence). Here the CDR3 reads CASSERQAGETQYF. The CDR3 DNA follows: TGCGCCAGCAGTGAGAGACAGGCCGGGGAGACCCAGTACTTC.

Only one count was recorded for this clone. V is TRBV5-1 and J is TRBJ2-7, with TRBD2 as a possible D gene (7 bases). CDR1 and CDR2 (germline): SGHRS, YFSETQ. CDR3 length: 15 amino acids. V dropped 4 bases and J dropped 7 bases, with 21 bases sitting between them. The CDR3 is CASSAGDNLLREQYV. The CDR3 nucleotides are TGCGCCAGCAGCGCGGGGGACAACCTCCTACGAGAGCAGTACGTC.

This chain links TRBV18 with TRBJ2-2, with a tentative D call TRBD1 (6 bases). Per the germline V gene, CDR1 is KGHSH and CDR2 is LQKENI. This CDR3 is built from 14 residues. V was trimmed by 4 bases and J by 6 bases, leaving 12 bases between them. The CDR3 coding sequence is TGTGCCAGCTCACTCACGGACAGCGCCGGGGAGCTGTTTTTT. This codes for CASSLTDSAGELFF.

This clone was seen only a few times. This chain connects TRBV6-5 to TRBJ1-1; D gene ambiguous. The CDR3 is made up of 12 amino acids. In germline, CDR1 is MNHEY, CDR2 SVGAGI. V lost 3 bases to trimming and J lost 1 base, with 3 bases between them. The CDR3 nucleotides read TGTGCCAGCAGTTATTGGAACACTGAAGCTTTCTTT. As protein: CASSYWNTEAFF.

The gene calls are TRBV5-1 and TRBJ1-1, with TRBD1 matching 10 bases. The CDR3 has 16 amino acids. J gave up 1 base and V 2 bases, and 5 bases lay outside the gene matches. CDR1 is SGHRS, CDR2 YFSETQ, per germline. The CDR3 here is CASSFRTGGPNTEAFF. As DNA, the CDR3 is TGCGCCAGCAGCTTCAGGACAGGGGGACCGAACACTGAAGCTTTCTTT.